A single sample is the source of the 8 T cell receptor beta chains below, sequenced in a study of blood T cells in healthy people across ages. Combining a sample-barcoded 5' primer with a J-beta primer mix, a second PCR ran for 7 to 11 cycles. One entry per CDR3 protein results from TCRdb running MiXCR on the 5' RACE reads. The sample holds 1.5 million to 2 million distinct CDR3 sequences, about 31% seen once. The specimen was blood. These receptor sequences come from a woman aged 25 to 39 in good health.

Only a few counts were recorded for this clonotype. The chain joins TRBV7-6 to TRBJ2-5; D unresolved. The germline V gene encodes CDR1 SGHVS and CDR2 FNYEAQ. There are 13 residues in the CDR3. Trimming stripped 5 bases from V and 5 bases from J, with 12 bases between. This CDR3 reads CASSPQEWETQYF. The CDR3 coding sequence is TGTGCCAGCAGCCCCCAAGAGTGGGAGACCCAGTACTTC.

This clonotype was detected many times. This CDR3 reads CASSHLTGGPPDTQYF. Written as DNA, the CDR3 is TGTGCCAGCAGCCACCTAACGGGGGGCCCCCCAGATACGCAGTATTTT. The chain is built from TRBV7-3 and TRBJ2-3, with D possibly TRBD2 on 7 matching bases. Looked up from germline, CDR1 is SGHTA and CDR2 is FQGTGA. The CDR3 is 16 amino acids. Trimming stripped 5 bases from V and 4 bases from J, with 19 bases between.

The table lists this clonotype with a few counts. Here the CDR3 reads CASSLQGAQGEQYF. DNA for the CDR3: TGTGCCAGCAGCTTACAGGGGGCGCAGGGCGAGCAGTACTTC. V and J are TRBV7-9 and TRBJ2-7; TRBD1 matches 8 bases. From germline, CDR1 is SEHNR and CDR2 FQNEAQ (reference sequence). This CDR3 has 14 amino acids. V shed 2 bases, J shed 6 bases, and the junction held 6 bases outside the gene matches. Combining the CDR3 with reference TRBV7-9 and TRBJ2-7 gives the whole variable domain DTGVSQNPRHKITKRGQNVTFRCDPISEHNRLYWYRQTLGQGPEFLTYFQNEAQLEKSRLLSDRFSAERPKGSFSTLEIQRTEQGDSAMYLCASSLQGAQGEQYFGPGTRLTVT.

In DNA, the CDR3 is TGTGCCAGCAGTTTTTCGGGGGGCCTCGAGCAGTACTTC. It codes for CASSFSGGLEQYF. The V and J genes are TRBV28 and TRBJ2-7, with a tentative D call TRBD2 (7 bases). V was cut by 3 bases and J by 6 bases, with 12 bases left in between. The germline V gene encodes CDR1 MDHEN and CDR2 SYDVKM. The CDR3 sequence is 13 residues long.

The chain has TRBV13 and TRBJ2-7, with TRBD2 matching 8 bases. CDR3 length equals 14 residues. The germline V gene encodes CDR1 PRHDT and CDR2 FYEKMQ (reference sequence). V was pared by 2 bases and J by 6 bases, with 6 bases of the junction left unmatched. In nucleotides, the CDR3 is TGTGCCAGCAGCTTACGGCGGGAGGCACGCGAGCAGTACTTC. Translated: CASSLRREAREQYF.

The V gene is TRBV9, the J gene TRBJ2-7, with a weak D call TRBD1 (5 bases). The germline gives CDR1 SGDLS, CDR2 YYNGEE. The V end was cut by 1 base, the J end by 5 bases, with 13 bases between. CDR3 length equals 14 residues. The CDR3 is CASSVSRVSDEQYF. CDR3 bases: TGTGCCAGCAGCGTATCCAGGGTCAGCGACGAGCAGTACTTC.

The chain combines TRBV28 with TRBJ2-3; weak D call: TRBD2 (6 bases). The CDR3 is 11 residues long. CDR1 is MDHEN, CDR2 SYDVKM, per germline. Between the trimmed V and J ends, which lost 6 bases and 10 bases, there was a span of 11 bases. CDR3 nucleotide sequence: TGTGCCAGCAGCTCACTAGCTTCGCAGTATTTT. This codes for CASSSLASQYF.

In this sample, this clonotype turned up a few times. This sequence joins TRBV20-1 and TRBJ2-1, with 12 bases fitting TRBD2. CDR1 DFQATT and CDR2 SNEGSKA come from the germline V gene (reference sequence). J lost 1 base, V lost 3 bases, and 10 bases had no gene match. The CDR3 length is 18 residues. CDR3 nucleotide sequence: TGCAGTGCTAGTGAGCCTAGCGGGAGGGCGGCATCCTACAATGAGCAGTTCTTC. Protein product: CSASEPSGRAASYNEQFF.